One T cell receptor beta chain is described in this entry. The data were obtained in a study of T-cell reconstitution after alpha-beta-depleted transplantation in children. Germline V gives CDR1 SQVTM, CDR2 ANQGSEA. V lost 5 bases, J lost 0 bases, and 12 bases stayed unmatched. The CDR3 length is 18 residues. The authors prepared the TCRbeta library with unique molecular identifiers. TCRdb re-called the PCR reads with MiXCR, one entry per CDR3 protein. The sample has more than 450,000 distinct CDR3 sequences; around 17% are singletons. The chain links TRBV29-1 to TRBJ1-4; 10 bases are a match to TRBD1. The sample was PBMCs from the stem cell graft donor, taken from the stem cell graft. The receptor was derived from a human donor who donated a stem cell graft to a child with acute lymphoblastic leukemia. CDR3 DNA sequence: TGCAGCGTTTCTCCTCCGGGACAGGGGATTTCAACTAATGAAAAACTGTTTTTT. Protein: CSVSPPGQGISTNEKLFF. Together with reference TRBV29-1 and TRBJ1-4, the CDR3 gives the full variable domain: SAVISQKPSRDICQRGTSLTIQCQVDSQVTMMFWYRQQPGQSLTLIATANQGSEATYESGFVIDKFPISRPNLTFSTLTVSNMSPEDSSIYLCSVSPPGQGISTNEKLFFGSGTQLSVL.